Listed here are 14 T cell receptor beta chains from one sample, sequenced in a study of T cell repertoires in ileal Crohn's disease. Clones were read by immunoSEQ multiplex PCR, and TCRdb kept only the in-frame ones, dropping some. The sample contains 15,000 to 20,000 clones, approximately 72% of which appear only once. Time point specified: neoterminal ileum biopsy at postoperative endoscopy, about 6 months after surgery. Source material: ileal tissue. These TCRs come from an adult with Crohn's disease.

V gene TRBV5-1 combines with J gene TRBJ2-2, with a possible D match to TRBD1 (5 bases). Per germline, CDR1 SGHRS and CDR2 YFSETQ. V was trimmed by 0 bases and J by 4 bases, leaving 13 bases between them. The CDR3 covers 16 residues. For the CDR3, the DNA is TGCGCCAGCAGCTTGGGAAAAGGACAAGCCACCGGGGAGCTGTTTTTT. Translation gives CASSLGKGQATGELFF. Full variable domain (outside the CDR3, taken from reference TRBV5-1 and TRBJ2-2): KAGVTQTPRYLIKTRGQQVTLSCSPISGHRSVSWYQQTPGQGLQFLFEYFSETQRNKGNFPGRFSGRQFSNSRSEMNVSTLELGDSALYLCASSLGKGQATGELFFGEGSRLTVL.

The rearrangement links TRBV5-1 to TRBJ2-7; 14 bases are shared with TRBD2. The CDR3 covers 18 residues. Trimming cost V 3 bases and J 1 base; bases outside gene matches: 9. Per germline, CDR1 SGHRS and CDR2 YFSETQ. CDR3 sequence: CASSYFGTSGSSSYEQYF. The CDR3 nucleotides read TGCGCCAGCAGCTACTTCGGGACTAGCGGGAGTTCGTCCTACGAGCAGTACTTC. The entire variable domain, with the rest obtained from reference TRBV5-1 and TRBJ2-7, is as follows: KAGVTQTPRYLIKTRGQQVTLSCSPISGHRSVSWYQQTPGQGLQFLFEYFSETQRNKGNFPGRFSGRQFSNSRSEMNVSTLELGDSALYLCASSYFGTSGSSSYEQYFGPGTRLTVT.

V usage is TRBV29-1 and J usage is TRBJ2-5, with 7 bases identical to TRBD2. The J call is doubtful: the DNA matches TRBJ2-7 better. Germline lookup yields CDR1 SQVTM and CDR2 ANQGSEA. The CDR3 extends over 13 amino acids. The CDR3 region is CSVVSSGSYEQYF. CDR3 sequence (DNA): TGCAGCGTTGTTTCTAGCGGTTCCTACGAGCAGTACTTC.

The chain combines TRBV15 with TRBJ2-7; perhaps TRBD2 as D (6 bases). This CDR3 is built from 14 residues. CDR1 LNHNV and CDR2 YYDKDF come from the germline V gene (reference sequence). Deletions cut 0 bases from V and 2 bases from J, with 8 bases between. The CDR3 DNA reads TGTGCCACCAGCAGAGAGGGGAGGACCTACGAGCAGTACTTC. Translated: CATSREGRTYEQYF.

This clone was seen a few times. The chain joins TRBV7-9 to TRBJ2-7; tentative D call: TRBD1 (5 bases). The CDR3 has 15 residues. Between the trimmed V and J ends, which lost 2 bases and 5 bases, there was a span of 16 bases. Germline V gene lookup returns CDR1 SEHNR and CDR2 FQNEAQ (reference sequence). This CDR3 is CASSLSGRELHEQYF. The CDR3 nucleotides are TGTGCCAGCAGCTTAAGTGGCAGGGAACTCCACGAGCAGTACTTC.

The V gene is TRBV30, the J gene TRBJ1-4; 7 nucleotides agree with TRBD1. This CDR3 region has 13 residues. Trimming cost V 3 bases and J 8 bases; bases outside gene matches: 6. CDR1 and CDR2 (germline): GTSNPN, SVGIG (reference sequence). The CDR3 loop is CAWRGRGREKLFF. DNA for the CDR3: TGTGCCTGGAGAGGCAGGGGGAGGGAAAAACTGTTTTTT.

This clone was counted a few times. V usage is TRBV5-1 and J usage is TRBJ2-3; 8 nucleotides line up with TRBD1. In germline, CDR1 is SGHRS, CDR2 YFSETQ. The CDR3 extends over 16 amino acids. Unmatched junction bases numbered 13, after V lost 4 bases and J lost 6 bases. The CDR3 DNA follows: TGCGCCAGCAGCCCTTGGGAGACAGGGGTGTTGGATACGCAGTATTTT. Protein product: CASSPWETGVLDTQYF. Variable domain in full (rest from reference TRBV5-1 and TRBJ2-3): KAGVTQTPRYLIKTRGQQVTLSCSPISGHRSVSWYQQTPGQGLQFLFEYFSETQRNKGNFPGRFSGRQFSNSRSEMNVSTLELGDSALYLCASSPWETGVLDTQYFGPGTRLTVL.

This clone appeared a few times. The CDR3 protein is CASSPLNSGTGFEQYF. The CDR3 nucleotides read TGCGCCAGCAGTCCATTGAACTCCGGGACAGGGTTCGAGCAGTACTTC. This sequence joins TRBV23-1 and TRBJ2-7; 9 nucleotides align to TRBD1. TRBV23-1 is given ORF status, its function remaining uncertain. Unmatched junction bases numbered 13, after V lost 4 bases and J lost 6 bases. The CDR3 has 16 amino acids.

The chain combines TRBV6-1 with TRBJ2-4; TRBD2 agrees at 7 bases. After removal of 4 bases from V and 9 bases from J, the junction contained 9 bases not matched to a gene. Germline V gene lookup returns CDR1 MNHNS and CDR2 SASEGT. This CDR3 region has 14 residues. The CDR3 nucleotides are TGTGCCAGCAGTGCTTCAGCGGGATCCTCCATTCAGTACTTC. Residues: CASSASAGSSIQYF.

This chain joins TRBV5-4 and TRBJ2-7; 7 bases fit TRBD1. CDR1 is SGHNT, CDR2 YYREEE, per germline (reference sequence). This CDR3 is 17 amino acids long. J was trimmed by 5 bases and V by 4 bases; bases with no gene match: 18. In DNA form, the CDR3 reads TGTGCCAGCAGCCTAGGGATAGGGGGCGATTTTAGAAACGAGCAGTACTTC. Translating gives CASSLGIGGDFRNEQYF.

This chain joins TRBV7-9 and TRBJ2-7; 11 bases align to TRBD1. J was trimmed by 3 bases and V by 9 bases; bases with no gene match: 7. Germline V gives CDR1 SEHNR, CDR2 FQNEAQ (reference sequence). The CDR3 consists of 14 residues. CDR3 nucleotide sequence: TGTGCCAGTGACAAGGGACAGGGGGACTACGAGCAGTACTTC. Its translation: CASDKGQGDYEQYF.

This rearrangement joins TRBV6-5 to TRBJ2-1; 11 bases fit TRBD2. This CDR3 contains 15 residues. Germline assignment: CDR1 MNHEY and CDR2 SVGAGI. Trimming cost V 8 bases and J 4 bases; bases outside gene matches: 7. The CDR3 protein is CASSSSGGAYNEQFF. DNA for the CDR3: TGTGCCAGCTCCAGTAGCGGGGGGGCTTACAATGAGCAGTTCTTC.

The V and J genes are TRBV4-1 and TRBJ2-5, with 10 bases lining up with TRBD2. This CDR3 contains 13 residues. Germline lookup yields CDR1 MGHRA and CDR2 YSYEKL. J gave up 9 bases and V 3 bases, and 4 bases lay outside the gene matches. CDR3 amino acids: CASSQGLALPQYF. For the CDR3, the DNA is TGCGCCAGCAGCCAGGGACTAGCGCTTCCCCAGTACTTC.

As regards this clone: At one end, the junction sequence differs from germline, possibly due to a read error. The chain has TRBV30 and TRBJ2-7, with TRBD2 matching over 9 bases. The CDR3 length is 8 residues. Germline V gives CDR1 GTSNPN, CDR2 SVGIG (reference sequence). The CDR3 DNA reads TGTGCTGCGGGGGGGTTGAACTTC. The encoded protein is CAAGGLNF.